These 17 T cell receptor beta chains came from one sample sequenced in a study of human T cells and chemical hapten exposure. As for time point: patch test 1, 2 weeks after DPC sensitization. Noted treatment: therapeutic diphenylcyclopropenone sensitization with weekly scalp DPC. Unfractionated whole blood yielded the extracted total RNA. TCRdb called the RACE reads again in MiXCR, with one record for every CDR3 protein. The sample consists of approximately 34,000 distinct CDR3 sequences, more than 6% of them appearing once. The specimen comprised whole blood, sampled in connection with sensitization to the hapten diphenylcyclopropenone (DPC). All receptors derive from a woman in her 30s with alopecia areata. Some clones in this sample may be carry-over from other donors' samples.

In regard to this clonotype: The junction departs from germline at one end; a sequencing error may be responsible. V gene TRBV20-1 combines with J gene TRBJ2-5; TRBD1 might be the D (5 bases). Germline-derived CDR1 and CDR2 are DFQATT and SNEGSKA (reference sequence). The CDR3 is made up of 11 amino acids. In nucleotides, the CDR3 is TGCAGTGCACAGGACCAGGAGACCCAGTACTTC. Translated, it gives CSAQDQETQYF.

There are a few counts of this clonotype. The V call is TRBV6-5, the J call TRBJ2-3; perhaps TRBD1 as D (5 bases). V was clipped by 6 bases and J by 0 bases, with 13 bases between them. Germline values: CDR1 MNHEY, CDR2 SVGAGI. CDR3 length: 15 amino acids. Here the CDR3 reads CASRPGKGSTDTQYF. Written as DNA, the CDR3 is TGTGCCAGCAGGCCAGGGAAAGGCAGCACAGATACGCAGTATTTT.

This clonotype has at least ten counts. The chain is built from TRBV20-1 and TRBJ2-2; D unclear. There are 11 residues in the CDR3. The germline V gene has CDR1 DFQATT and CDR2 SNEGSKA (reference sequence). Between the trimmed V and J ends, which lost 4 bases and 6 bases, there was a span of 6 bases. The chain's CDR3 is CSANKAGELFF. Written as DNA, the CDR3 is TGCAGTGCTAATAAGGCCGGGGAGCTGTTTTTT.

The rearrangement joins TRBV6-6 to TRBJ2-1, with D possibly TRBD1 on 7 matching bases. CDR3 length: 16 amino acids. Trimming removed 6 bases from V and 0 bases from J, with 15 bases in between. The germline gives CDR1 MNHNY, CDR2 SVGAGI (reference sequence). This CDR3 is CASSSLRGDSYNEQFF. In DNA form, the CDR3 reads TGTGCCAGCAGCTCCCTCAGGGGGGACTCCTACAATGAGCAGTTCTTC.

This clonotype has at least ten counts. The chain recombines TRBV7-8 with TRBJ2-2, with TRBD2 identical over 13 bases. CDR3 length: 19 amino acids. Germline lookup yields CDR1 SGHVS and CDR2 FQNEAQ. V gave up 4 bases and J gave up 4 bases; unmatched junction bases: 12. CDR3 in DNA: TGTGCCAGCAGCTCCAACAGACTAGCGGGGGGAGGTGTCACCGGGGAGCTGTTTTTT. Protein product: CASSSNRLAGGGVTGELFF.

This clonotype was picked up many times. J is TRBJ2-1 and V is TRBV20-1, with D perhaps matching TRBD1 (6 bases). Germline CDR1 is DFQATT and CDR2 is SNEGSKA (reference sequence). Trimming took 6 bases from V and 4 from J, leaving 19 bases between them. CDR3 length: 15 residues. The CDR3 coding sequence is TGCAGTGCAACCGTGGCCAGGGGAAATTACAATGAGCAGTTCTTC. The encoded protein is CSATVARGNYNEQFF.

This rearrangement joins TRBV23-1 to TRBJ2-4; weak D call: TRBD1 (5 bases). TRBV23-1 is marked as an open reading frame, function uncertain. The ends were cut back, 4 bases at V and 11 bases at J, with 18 bases in the middle. There are 14 residues in the CDR3. Written as DNA, the CDR3 is TGCGCCAGCAGTCCATGGACACCCCGGCGGTTTCAGTACTTC. Translation gives CASSPWTPRRFQYF.

This clonotype showed up many times. The V and J genes are TRBV18 and TRBJ1-2, with 10 bases fitting TRBD1. Trimming took 4 bases from V and 3 from J; bases not matched to a gene: 5. Germline CDR1 and CDR2: KGHSH and LQKENI. The CDR3 loop spans 15 amino acids. The CDR3 DNA is TGTGCCAGCTCACTCGACAGGGGGCCTCACTATGGCTACACCTTC. The encoded protein is CASSLDRGPHYGYTF.

This clonotype was seen repeatedly, ten times or more. The rearrangement joins TRBV29-1 to TRBJ2-5; D may be TRBD1 (5 bases). The length of the CDR3 is 16 residues. Germline loops: CDR1 SQVTM, CDR2 ANQGSEA. Trimming shortened V by 7 bases and J by 2 bases, and 23 bases separated the two germline ends. CDR3 bases: TGCAGCGCTCTAACGCACAGGAACCGTGCGCAAGAGACCCAGTACTTC. This sequence encodes CSALTHRNRAQETQYF.

This clonotype was observed a handful of times. V is TRBV27 and J is TRBJ1-1, with D possibly being TRBD1 (5 bases). Germline-derived CDR1 and CDR2 are MNHEY and SMNVEV (reference sequence). V lost 2 bases, J lost 4 bases, and 11 bases lay in between. The CDR3 sequence is 14 residues long. CDR3 loop: CASSLVQGATEAFF. CDR3 DNA sequence: TGTGCCAGCAGTTTAGTCCAGGGAGCCACTGAAGCTTTCTTT.

This clonotype occurred many times. The J gene is TRBJ2-5, the V gene TRBV15; D might be TRBD2 (5 bases). This CDR3 has 14 residues. Germline lookup yields CDR1 LNHNV and CDR2 YYDKDF (reference sequence). V was clipped by 1 base and J by 4 bases, with 10 bases between them. The CDR3 DNA sequence: TGTGCCACCAGCAGAGTGGCAGAGGGAGAGACCCAGTACTTC. Translated, it gives CATSRVAEGETQYF.

This sequence joins TRBV5-6 and TRBJ1-1; D ambiguous. Germline assignment: CDR1 SGHDT and CDR2 YYEEEE. V lost 0 bases, J lost 0 bases, and 12 bases lay in between. CDR3 length: 16 amino acids. CDR3 protein: CASSLARRPMNTEAFF. The CDR3 DNA is TGTGCCAGCAGCTTGGCCCGGCGGCCAATGAACACTGAAGCTTTCTTT.

The chain recombines TRBV18 with TRBJ2-1; 12 positions agree with TRBD1. CDR1 is KGHSH, CDR2 LQKENI, per germline. The CDR3 loop spans 15 amino acids. The J segment lost 9 bases and the V segment lost 3 bases, leaving 6 bases of the junction unmatched. The CDR3 spells CASSPAGTGGGEQFF. The CDR3 coding sequence is TGTGCCAGCTCACCGGCAGGGACAGGGGGCGGTGAGCAGTTCTTC.

This clonotype came up a few times. The V and J genes are TRBV7-2 and TRBJ1-2, with 9 nucleotides matching TRBD1. Per the germline V gene, CDR1 is SGHTA and CDR2 is FQGNSA. J gave up 3 bases and V 4 bases, and 6 bases lay outside the gene matches. This CDR3 contains 15 residues. The CDR3 sequence: CASSSRTGGHYGYTF. The DNA of the CDR3 is TGTGCCAGCAGCTCTCGAACAGGGGGCCACTATGGCTACACCTTC. Filled out from reference TRBV7-2 and TRBJ1-2, the complete variable domain reads GAGVSQSPSNKVTEKGKDVELRCDPISGHTALYWYRQSLGQGLEFLIYFQGNSAPDKSGLPSDRFSAERTGGSVSTLTIQRTQQEDSAVYLCASSSRTGGHYGYTFGSGTRLTVV.

The chain recombines TRBV6-2 or TRBV6-3 with TRBJ2-5; 12 bases match TRBD2. The CDR3 loop spans 15 amino acids. V was pared by 8 bases and J by 5 bases, with 9 bases of the junction left unmatched. Germline V gene data show CDR1 as MNHEY and CDR2 as SVGEGT. The CDR3 sequence is CASGTSGLVEETQYF. The CDR3 nucleotides are TGTGCCAGCGGGACTAGCGGGCTTGTGGAGGAGACCCAGTACTTC.

This clonotype was counted a few times. This chain uses TRBV18 with TRBJ2-7, with D tentatively TRBD1 (5 bases). The CDR3 has 14 amino acids. Trimming took 0 bases from V and 4 from J, leaving 10 bases between them. CDR1 and CDR2 (germline): KGHSH, LQKENI. The CDR3 spells CASSPPWTPYEQYF. CDR3 coding DNA: TGTGCCAGCTCACCACCCTGGACACCTTACGAGCAGTACTTC.

This clonotype was seen a handful of times. The chain links TRBV28 to TRBJ1-5; D might be TRBD1 (6 bases). The CDR3 sequence is 14 residues long. The germline V gene has CDR1 MDHEN and CDR2 SYDVKM. V lost 8 bases and J lost 3, with 14 bases in between. In DNA form, the CDR3 reads TGTGCCAGCGAGGGGGTGGGGGACAATCAGCCCCAGCATTTT. Translating gives CASEGVGDNQPQHF.